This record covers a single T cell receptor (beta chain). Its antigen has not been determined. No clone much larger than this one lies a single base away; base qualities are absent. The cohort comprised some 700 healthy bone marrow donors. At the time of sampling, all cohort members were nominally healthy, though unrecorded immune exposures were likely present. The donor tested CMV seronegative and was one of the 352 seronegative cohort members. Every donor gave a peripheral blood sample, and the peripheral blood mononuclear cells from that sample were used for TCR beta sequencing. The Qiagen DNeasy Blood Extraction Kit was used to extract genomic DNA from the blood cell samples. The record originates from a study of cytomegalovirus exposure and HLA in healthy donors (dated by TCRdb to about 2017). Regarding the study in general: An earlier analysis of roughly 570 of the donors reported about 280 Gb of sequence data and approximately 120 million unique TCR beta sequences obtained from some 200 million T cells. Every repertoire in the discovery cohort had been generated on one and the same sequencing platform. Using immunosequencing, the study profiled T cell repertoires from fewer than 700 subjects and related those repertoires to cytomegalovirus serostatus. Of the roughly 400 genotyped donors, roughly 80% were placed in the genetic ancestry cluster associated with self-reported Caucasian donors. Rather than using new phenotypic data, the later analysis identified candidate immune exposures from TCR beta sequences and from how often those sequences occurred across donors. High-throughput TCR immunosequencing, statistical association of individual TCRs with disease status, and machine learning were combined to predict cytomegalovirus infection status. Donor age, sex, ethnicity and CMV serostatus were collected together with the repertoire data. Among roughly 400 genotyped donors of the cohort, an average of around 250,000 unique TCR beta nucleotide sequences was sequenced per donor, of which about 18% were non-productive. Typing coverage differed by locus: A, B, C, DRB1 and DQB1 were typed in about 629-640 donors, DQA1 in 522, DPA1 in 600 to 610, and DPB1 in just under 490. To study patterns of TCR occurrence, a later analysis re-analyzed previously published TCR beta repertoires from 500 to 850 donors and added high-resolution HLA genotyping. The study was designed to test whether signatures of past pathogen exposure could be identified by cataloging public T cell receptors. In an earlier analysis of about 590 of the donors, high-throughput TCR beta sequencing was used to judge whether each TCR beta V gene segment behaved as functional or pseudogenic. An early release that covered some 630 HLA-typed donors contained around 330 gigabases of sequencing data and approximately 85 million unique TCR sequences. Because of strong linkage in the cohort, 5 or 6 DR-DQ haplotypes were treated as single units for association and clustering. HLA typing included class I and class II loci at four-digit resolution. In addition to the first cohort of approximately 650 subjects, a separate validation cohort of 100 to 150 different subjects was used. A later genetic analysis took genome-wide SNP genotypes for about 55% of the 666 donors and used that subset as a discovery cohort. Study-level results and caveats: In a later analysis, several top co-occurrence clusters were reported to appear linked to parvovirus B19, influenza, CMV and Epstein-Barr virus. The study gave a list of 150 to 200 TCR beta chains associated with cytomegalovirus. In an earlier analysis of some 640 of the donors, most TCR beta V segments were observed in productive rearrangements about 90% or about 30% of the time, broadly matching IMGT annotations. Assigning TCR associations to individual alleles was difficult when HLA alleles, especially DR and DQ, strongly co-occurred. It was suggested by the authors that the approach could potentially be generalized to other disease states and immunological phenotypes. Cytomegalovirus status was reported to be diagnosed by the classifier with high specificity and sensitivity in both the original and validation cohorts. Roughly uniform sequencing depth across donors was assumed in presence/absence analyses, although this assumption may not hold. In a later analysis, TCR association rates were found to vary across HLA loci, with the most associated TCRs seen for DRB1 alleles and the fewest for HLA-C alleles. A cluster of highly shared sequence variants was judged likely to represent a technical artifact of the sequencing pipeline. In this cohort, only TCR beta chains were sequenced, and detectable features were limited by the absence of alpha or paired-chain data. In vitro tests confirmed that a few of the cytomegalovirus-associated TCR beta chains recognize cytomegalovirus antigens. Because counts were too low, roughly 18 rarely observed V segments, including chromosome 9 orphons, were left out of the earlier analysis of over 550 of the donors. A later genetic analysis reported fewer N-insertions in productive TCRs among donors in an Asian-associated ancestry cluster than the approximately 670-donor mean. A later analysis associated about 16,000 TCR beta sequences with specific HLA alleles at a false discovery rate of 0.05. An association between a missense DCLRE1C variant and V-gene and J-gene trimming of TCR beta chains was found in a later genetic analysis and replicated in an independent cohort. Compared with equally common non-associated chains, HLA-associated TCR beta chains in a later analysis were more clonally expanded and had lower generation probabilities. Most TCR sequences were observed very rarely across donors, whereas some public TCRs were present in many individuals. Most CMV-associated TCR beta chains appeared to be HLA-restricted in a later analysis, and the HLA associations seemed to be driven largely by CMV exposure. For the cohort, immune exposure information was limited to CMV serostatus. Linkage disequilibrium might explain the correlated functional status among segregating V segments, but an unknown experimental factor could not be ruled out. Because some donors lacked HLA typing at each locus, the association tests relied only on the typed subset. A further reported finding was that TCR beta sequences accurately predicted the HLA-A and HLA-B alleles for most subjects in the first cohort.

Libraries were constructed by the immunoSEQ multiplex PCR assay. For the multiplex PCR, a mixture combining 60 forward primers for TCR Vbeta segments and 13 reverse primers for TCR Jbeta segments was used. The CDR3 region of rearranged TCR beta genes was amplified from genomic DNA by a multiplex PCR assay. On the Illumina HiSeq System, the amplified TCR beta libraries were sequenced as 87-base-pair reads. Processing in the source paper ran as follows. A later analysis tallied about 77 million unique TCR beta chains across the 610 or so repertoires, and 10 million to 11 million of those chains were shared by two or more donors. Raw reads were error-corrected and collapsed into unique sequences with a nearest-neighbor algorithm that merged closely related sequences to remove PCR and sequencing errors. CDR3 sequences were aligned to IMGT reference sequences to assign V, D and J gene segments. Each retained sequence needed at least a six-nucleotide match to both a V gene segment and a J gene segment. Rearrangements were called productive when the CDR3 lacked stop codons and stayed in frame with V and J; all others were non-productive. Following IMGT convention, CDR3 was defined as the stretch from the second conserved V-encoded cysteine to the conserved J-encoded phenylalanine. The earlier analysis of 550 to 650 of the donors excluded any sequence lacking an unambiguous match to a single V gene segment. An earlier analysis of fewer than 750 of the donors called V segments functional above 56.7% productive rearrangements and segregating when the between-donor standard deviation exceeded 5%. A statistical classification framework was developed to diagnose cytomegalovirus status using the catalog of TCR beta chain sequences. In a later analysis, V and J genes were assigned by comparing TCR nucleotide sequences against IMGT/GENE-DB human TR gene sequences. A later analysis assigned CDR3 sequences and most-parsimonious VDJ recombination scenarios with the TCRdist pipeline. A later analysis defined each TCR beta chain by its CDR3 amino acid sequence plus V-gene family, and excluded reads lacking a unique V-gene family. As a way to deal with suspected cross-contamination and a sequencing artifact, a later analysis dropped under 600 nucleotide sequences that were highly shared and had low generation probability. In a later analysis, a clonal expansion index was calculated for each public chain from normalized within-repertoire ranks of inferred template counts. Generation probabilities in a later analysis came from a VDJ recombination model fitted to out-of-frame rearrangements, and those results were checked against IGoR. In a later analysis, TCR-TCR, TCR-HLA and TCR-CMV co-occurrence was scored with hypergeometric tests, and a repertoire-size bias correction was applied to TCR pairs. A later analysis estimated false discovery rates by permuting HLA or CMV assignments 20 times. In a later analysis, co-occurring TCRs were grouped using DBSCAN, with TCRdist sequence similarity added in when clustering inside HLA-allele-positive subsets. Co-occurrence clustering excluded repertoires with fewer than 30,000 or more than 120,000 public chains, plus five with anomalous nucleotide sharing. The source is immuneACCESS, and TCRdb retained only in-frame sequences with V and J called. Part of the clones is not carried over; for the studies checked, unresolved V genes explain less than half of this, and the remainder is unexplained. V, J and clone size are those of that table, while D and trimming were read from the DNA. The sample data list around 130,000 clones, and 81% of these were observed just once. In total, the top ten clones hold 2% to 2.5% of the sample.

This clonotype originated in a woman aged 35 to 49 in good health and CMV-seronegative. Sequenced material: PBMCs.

The DNA sequence is as follows: TGTGCCAGCAGGAGAACTAGCGGGTCCACAGATACGCAGTATTTT. Translated, this is CASRRTSGSTDTQYF. The chain is assembled from TRBV25-1 and TRBJ2-3, and TRBD2 aligns with 9 junction nucleotides. Including cysteine and phenylalanine, the CDR3 has 15 amino acids. Only the CDR3 DNA stays, 45 bases, in frame from base 1. From a lookup of the germline V gene, CDR1 and CDR2 are MGHDK and SYGVNS. Clipping removes 6 bases from V and 2 bases from J, with 6 as the unmatched junction base count. When the CDR3 is completed using the reference TRBV25-1 and TRBJ2-3 genes on either side, the full variable domain is EADIYQTPRYLVIGTGKKITLECSQTMGHDKMYWYQQDPGMELHLIHYSYGVNSTEKGDLSSESTVSRIRTEHFPLTLESARPSHTSQYLCASRRTSGSTDTQYFGPGTRLTVL.